Given below is one TCR beta chain in context. No antigen is known for it. These data originate in a study of shared clonotypes between healthy human individuals. Study background: For every donor, three CD4 naive, three CD4 memory, two CD8 naive and one CD8 memory plates were used. Findings and limits, study-wide: Read depth was anticipated to influence clonotype sharing among donors. Memory subsets generally showed lower estimated richness than naive subsets.

As originally analysed: In the immunoSEQ data, sequences were junction-only and lacked quality scores, so filtering differed. Sequenced by immunoSEQ multiplex PCR; TCRdb stores in-frame clones only, minus some. V and J calls and clone size are as listed in that table; D and trimming were resolved from the DNA. The sample lists roughly 2.2 million clones, 85% to 95% seen once, with about 0.41% in the top ten. This CDR3 is built from 13 residues. Germline V lookup: CDR1 SGDLS, CDR2 YYNGEE. Trimming stripped 2 bases from V and 5 bases from J, with 7 bases between. The chain uses TRBV9 and TRBJ2-2; D ambiguous. The sample was naive CD4+ T cells from PBMCs. Subset reported: CD45RA+ positively selected. The sequence was obtained from a man aged 18 to 30 in good health. Some clones in this sample may be carry-over from other donors' samples. The CDR3 nucleotides are TGTGCCAGCAGCGTTCAGCCGACCGGGGAGCTGTTTTTT. It encodes CASSVQPTGELFF.